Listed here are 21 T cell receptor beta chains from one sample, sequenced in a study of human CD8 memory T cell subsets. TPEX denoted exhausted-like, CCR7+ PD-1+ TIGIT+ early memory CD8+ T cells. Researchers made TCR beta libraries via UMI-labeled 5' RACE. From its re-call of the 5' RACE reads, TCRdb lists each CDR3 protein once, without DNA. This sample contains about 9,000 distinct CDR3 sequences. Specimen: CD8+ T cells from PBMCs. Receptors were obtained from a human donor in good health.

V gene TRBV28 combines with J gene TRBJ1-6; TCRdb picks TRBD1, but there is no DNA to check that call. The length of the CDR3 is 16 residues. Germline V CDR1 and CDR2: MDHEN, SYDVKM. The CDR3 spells CASSFPLSSYNSPLHF.

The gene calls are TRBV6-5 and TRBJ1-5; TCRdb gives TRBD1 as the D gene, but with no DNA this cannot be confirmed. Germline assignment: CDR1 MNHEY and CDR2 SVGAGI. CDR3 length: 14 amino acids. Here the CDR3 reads CASRRQGENQPQHF.

The CDR3 sequence: CASTSTSHTDTQYF. The chain uses TRBV7-9 and TRBJ2-3; TCRdb proposes TRBD2, but this gene call is untestable without DNA. The V gene's germline CDR1 is SEHNR and CDR2 FQNEAQ (reference sequence). There are 14 residues in the CDR3.

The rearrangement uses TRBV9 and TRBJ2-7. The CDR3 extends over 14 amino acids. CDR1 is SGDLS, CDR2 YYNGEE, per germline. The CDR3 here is CASSVGDGAYEQYF.

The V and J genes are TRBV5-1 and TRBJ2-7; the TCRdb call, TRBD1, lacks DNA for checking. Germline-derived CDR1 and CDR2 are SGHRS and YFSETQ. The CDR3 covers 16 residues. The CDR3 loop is CASSLAREKGGYEQYF. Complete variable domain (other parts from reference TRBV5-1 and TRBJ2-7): KAGVTQTPRYLIKTRGQQVTLSCSPISGHRSVSWYQQTPGQGLQFLFEYFSETQRNKGNFPGRFSGRQFSNSRSEMNVSTLELGDSALYLCASSLAREKGGYEQYFGPGTRLTVT.

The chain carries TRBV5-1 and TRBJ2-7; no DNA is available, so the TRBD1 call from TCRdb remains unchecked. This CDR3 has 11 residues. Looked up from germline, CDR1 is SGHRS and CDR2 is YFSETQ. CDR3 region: CASSLGGEQYF.

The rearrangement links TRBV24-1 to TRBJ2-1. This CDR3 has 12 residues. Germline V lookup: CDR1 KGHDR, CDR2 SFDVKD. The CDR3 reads CATSDFTNEQFF.

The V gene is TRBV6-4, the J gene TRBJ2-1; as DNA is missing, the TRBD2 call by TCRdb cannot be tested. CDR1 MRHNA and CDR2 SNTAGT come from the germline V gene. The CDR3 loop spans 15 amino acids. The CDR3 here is CASSEEDSYYNEQFF.

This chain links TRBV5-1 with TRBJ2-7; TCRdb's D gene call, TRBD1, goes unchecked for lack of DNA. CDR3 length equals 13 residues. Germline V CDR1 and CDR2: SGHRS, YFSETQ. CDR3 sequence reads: CASSFPTGLEQYF.

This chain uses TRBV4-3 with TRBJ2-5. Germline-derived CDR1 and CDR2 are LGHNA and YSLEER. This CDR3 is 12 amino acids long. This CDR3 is CASSRTTETQYF.

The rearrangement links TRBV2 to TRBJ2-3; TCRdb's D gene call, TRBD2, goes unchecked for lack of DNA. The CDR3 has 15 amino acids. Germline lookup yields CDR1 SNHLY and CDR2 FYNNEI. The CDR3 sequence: CASRRVAGDTDTQYF.

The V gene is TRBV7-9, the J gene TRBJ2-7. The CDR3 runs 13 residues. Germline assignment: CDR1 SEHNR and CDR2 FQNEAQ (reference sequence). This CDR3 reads CASSLASSYEQYF.

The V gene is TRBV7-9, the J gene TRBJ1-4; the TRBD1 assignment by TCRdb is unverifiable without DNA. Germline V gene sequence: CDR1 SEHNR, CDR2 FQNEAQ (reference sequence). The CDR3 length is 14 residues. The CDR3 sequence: CASSPGQGSEKLFF.

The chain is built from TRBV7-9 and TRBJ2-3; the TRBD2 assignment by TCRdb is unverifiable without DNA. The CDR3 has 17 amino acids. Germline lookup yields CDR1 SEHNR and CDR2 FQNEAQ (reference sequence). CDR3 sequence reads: CASSPPGLLLSTDTQYF.

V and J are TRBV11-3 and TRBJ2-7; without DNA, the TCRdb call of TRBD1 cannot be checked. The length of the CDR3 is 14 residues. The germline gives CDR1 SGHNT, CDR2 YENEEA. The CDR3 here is CASSSYMGSYEQYF. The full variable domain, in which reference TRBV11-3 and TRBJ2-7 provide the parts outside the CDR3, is EAGVVQSPRYKIIEKKQPVAFWCNPISGHNTLYWYLQNLGQGPELLIRYENEEAVDDSQLPKDRFSAERLKGVDSTLKIQPAELGDSAVYLCASSSYMGSYEQYFGPGTRLTVT.

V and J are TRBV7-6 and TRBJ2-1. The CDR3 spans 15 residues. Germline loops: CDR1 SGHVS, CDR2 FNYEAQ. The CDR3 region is CASSLSGYSYNEQFF.

This CDR3 is CSVSRDRERSYEQYF. V usage is TRBV29-1 and J usage is TRBJ2-7; there is no DNA to check the TCRdb D call of TRBD1. CDR1 and CDR2 from the germline V gene are SQVTM and ANQGSEA. CDR3 length: 15 residues.

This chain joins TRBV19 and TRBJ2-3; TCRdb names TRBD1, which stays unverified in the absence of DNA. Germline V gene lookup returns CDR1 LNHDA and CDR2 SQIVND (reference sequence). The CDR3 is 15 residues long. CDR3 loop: CASSATGANADTQYF.

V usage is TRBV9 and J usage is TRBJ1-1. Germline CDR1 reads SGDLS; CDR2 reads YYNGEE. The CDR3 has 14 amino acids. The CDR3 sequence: CASSASTQGAEAFF.

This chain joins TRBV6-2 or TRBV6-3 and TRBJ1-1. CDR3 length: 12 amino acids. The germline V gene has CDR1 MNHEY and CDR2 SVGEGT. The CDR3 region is CASSYQKTEAFF.

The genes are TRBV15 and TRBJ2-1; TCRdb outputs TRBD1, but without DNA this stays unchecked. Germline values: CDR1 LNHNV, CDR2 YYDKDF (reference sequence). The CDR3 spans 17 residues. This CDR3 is CATSRDPPVQLDNEQFF.